Below are 5 T cell receptor beta chains sequenced from a single sample in a study of T cell responses to AZD1222 COVID-19 vaccine. Some clones are missing from TCRdb's copy, which holds only in-frame ones; the method was immunoSEQ multiplex PCR. There are 150,000 to 200,000 clones in the sample; approximately 93% occur only once, and roughly 3.8% lies in the top ten. The source material was peripheral blood, sampled on day 0 of AZD1222 vaccination. These receptors originate from an adult in good health.

The rearrangement joins TRBV6-5 to TRBJ1-5; a weak D match, TRBD1 (5 bases). V dropped 8 bases and J dropped 10 bases, with 18 bases sitting between them. The V gene's germline CDR1 is MNHEY and CDR2 SVGAGI. This CDR3 spans 13 amino acids. The CDR3 DNA sequence: TGTGCCAGCCAGACGGTGGGGGGTAGCCCCCAGCATTTT. Its protein is CASQTVGGSPQHF.

V gene TRBV5-1 combines with J gene TRBJ2-3, with D unclear. This CDR3 has 12 residues. The V gene lost 3 bases and the J gene lost 6 bases, with 8 bases spanning the gap. The germline V gene encodes CDR1 SGHRS and CDR2 YFSETQ. The DNA of the CDR3 is TGCGCCAGCAGCTCAGACGGCGATACGCAGTATTTT. Translation gives CASSSDGDTQYF.

The chain joins TRBV11-2 to TRBJ1-1, with D hard to call. Germline V CDR1 and CDR2: SGHAT, FQNNGV. CDR3 size: 11 residues. Deletions cut 7 bases from V and 6 bases from J, with 9 bases between. In nucleotides, the CDR3 is TGTGCCAGCACCTCCGCTCCTGAAGCTTTCTTT. Translating gives CASTSAPEAFF.

This clone was seen only once. V is TRBV25-1 and J is TRBJ2-4; 7 bases fit TRBD1. The germline gives CDR1 MGHDK, CDR2 SYGVNS. There are 16 residues in the CDR3. V trimming: 3 bases; J trimming: 0 bases; junction bases outside the gene matches: 5. CDR3 residues: CASSDGQVLAKNIQYF. In nucleotides, the CDR3 is TGTGCCAGCAGTGATGGACAGGTCCTAGCCAAAAACATTCAGTACTTC.

The J gene is TRBJ1-1, the V gene TRBV7-2; 8 bases map to TRBD1. The junction had 9 bases not matched to a gene; V was cut back by 5 bases and J by 4 bases. Germline CDR1 SGHTA, CDR2 FQGNSA. CDR3 length: 15 residues. The CDR3 DNA reads as TGTGCCAGCAGCCCCTGGACAGGGAAGGGCACTGAAGCTTTCTTT. This translates into CASSPWTGKGTEAFF. The full variable domain, its missing parts supplied by reference TRBV7-2 and TRBJ1-1, is GAGVSQSPSNKVTEKGKDVELRCDPISGHTALYWYRQSLGQGLEFLIYFQGNSAPDKSGLPSDRFSAERTGGSVSTLTIQRTQQEDSAVYLCASSPWTGKGTEAFFGQGTRLTVV.